What follows are 2 T cell receptor beta chains derived from one specimen sequenced in a study of human T cells and chemical hapten exposure. Sample time point: pre-sensitization, week 0. The treatment was: therapeutic diphenylcyclopropenone sensitization with weekly scalp DPC. TCRdb recomputed calls from the RACE reads with MiXCR, one row per CDR3 protein. This sample has under 400,000 distinct CDR3 sequences, with 5% to 6.5% found just once. Sequencing was performed on whole blood, taken in connection with sensitization to the hapten diphenylcyclopropenone (DPC). The receptor source for this set is a woman in her fifties or sixties with alopecia areata. Some clones in this sample may be carry-over from other donors' samples.

This clonotype was found many times. The gene calls are TRBV10-3 and TRBJ2-1; the D is unclear. Trimming cost V 2 bases and J 3 bases, with 5 bases left between them. CDR1 and CDR2 from the germline V gene are ENHRY and SYGVKD. The CDR3 is 13 residues long. The CDR3 reads CAISESFYNEQFF. In DNA, the CDR3 is TGTGCCATCAGTGAGAGCTTCTACAATGAGCAGTTCTTC.

This clonotype was seen many times. The chain links TRBV20-1 to TRBJ2-3, with D perhaps TRBD2 (6 bases). With 5 bases removed from V and 2 bases from J, the gap between germline ends came to 11 bases. The CDR3 contains 13 residues. Germline loops: CDR1 DFQATT, CDR2 SNEGSKA (reference sequence). The CDR3 DNA sequence: TGCAGTGCTGGGGGGACGTACACAGATACGCAGTATTTT. Amino acids: CSAGGTYTDTQYF.